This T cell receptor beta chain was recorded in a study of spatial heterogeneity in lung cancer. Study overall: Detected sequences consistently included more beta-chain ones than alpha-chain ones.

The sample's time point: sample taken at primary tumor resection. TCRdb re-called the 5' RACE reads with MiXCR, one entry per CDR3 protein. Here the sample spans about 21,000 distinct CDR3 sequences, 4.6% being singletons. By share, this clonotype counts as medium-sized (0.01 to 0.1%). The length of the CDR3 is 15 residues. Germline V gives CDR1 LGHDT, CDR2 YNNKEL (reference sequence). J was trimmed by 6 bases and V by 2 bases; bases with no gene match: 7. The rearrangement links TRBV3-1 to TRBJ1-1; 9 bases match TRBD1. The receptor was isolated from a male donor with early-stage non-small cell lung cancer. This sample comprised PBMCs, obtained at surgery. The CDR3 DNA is TGTGCCAGCAGCCAATCCGGGACAGGGATCCCTGAAGCTTTCTTT. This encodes CASSQSGTGIPEAFF.